The clone carrying this TCR beta chain came up once. This sample stems from a study of blood T cell repertoires in COVID-19. The method was immunoSEQ multiplex PCR; TCRdb's version includes in-frame clones alone and lacks a portion of them. Seen here are about 110,000 clones, 65% to 85% observed once, and the top ten hold approximately 0.76%. The CDR3 is 16 residues long. Germline CDR1 reads KGHDR; CDR2 reads SFDVKD. V shed 3 bases and J shed 0 bases, with 11 bases lying between them. The chain links TRBV24-1 to TRBJ2-1; tentative D call: TRBD2 (6 bases). The receptor was derived from a woman between 65 and 79 years old with acute or convalescent COVID-19. The sequenced sample was peripheral blood. The CDR3 DNA follows: TGTGCCACCAGTGATCCGGGGGAGGACTCCTACAATGAGCAGTTCTTC. Translation gives CATSDPGEDSYNEQFF.